This TCR beta chain was recovered during a study of blood T cell repertoires in COVID-19. Study-level information: Italy, Spain and the United States were the sources of the convalescent and acute COVID-19 samples. In each case, the material was cDNA or gDNA derived from T cells, B-cell-depleted T cells, or PBMCs.

In the source study's methods: Reference gene primer amplification in the assay estimated nucleated cell counts. Data came from immunoSEQ multiplex PCR; TCRdb stores just in-frame clones and leaves some out. From that table come the V and J calls and clone size; the DNA was used to work out D and trimming. The sample records 50,000 to 70,000 clones, 90% being singletons. V gave up 6 bases and J gave up 5 bases; unmatched junction bases: 12. The CDR3 is made up of 15 amino acids. Germline values: CDR1 LNHDA, CDR2 SQIVND (reference sequence). Sequencing was carried out using peripheral blood. The chain is built from TRBV19 and TRBJ2-5, with 7 bases identical to TRBD2. The receptor comes from a woman of 80 years or more with active COVID-19. DNA of the CDR3: TGTGCCAGTAGGACCCGAAGCGGGGACGGGGAGACCCAGTACTTC. It codes for CASRTRSGDGETQYF.